This TCR beta chain was profiled in a study of blood T cell repertoires in COVID-19. Study as a whole: Spain, Italy and the United States supplied samples that represented acute and convalescent COVID-19. From T cells, B-cell-depleted T cells, or PBMCs came the material, which was cDNA or gDNA.

In the original workflow: How many nucleated cells were present was estimated from reference gene primer amplification. Generated by immunoSEQ multiplex PCR, the TCRdb table keeps only in-frame clones and is missing some. That table is the source of V, J and clone size, and D and trimming were worked out from the DNA. Of tens of thousands of clones listed, around 86% are singletons. Germline trimming cut 3 bases from V and 4 bases from J; bases unmatched to any gene: 3. CDR1 is SQVTM and CDR2 is ANQGSEA in the germline V gene. This CDR3 spans 13 amino acids. The rearrangement uses TRBV29-1 and TRBJ2-3, with 8 bases that match TRBD2. The clonotype comes from a man aged 70-80 years with acute or convalescent COVID-19. The sequenced material came from peripheral blood. This CDR3 is CSVDSGGADTQYF. The DNA of the CDR3 is TGCAGCGTTGATTCCGGGGGGGCAGATACGCAGTATTTT.